The 10 T cell receptor beta chains given below trace back to one sample, sequenced in a study of T cells in narcolepsy. The data were produced by immunoSEQ multiplex PCR, yet TCRdb's version contains in-frame clones alone and is incomplete. This table has fewer than 35,000 clones, roughly three quarters appearing once. The sequenced material came from CD45RA- memory CD4+ T cells from PBMCs. These receptors came from a human donor with narcolepsy.

This clone has just a few counts. J is TRBJ1-1 and V is TRBV4-3; D is undetermined. CDR1 and CDR2 from the germline V gene are LGHNA and YSLEER. The CDR3 loop spans 15 amino acids. V was cut by 4 bases and J by 0 bases, with 12 bases left in between. The CDR3 bases are TGCGCCAGCAGCCCACGGATTACTATGAACACTGAAGCTTTCTTT. It specifies CASSPRITMNTEAFF.

The chain employs TRBV11-1 and TRBJ2-2, with D perhaps TRBD1 or TRBD2 (5 bases each). Deletions cut 5 bases from V and 6 bases from J, with 13 bases between. Germline V gene data show CDR1 as SGHAT and CDR2 as FQDESV (reference sequence). The CDR3 runs to 14 residues. This chain's CDR3 is CASSRGRGPGELFF. In DNA, the CDR3 is TGTGCCAGCAGCCGGGGACGGGGACCCGGGGAGCTGTTTTTT. Full variable domain (remainder filled in from reference TRBV11-1 and TRBJ2-2): EAEVAQSPRYKITEKSQAVAFWCDPISGHATLYWYRQILGQGPELLVQFQDESVVDDSQLPKDRFSAERLKGVDSTLKIQPAELGDSAMYLCASSRGRGPGELFFGEGSRLTVL.

The chain joins TRBV6-6 to TRBJ2-2; D not certain. This CDR3 spans 14 amino acids. Germline assignment: CDR1 MNHNY and CDR2 SVGAGI (reference sequence). V gave up 3 bases and J gave up 4 bases, with 9 bases separating them. The CDR3 protein is CASSYTAATGELFF. In DNA, the CDR3 is TGTGCCAGCAGTTATACGGCCGCCACCGGGGAGCTGTTTTTT.

This rearrangement joins TRBV7-8 to TRBJ2-5; 7 nucleotides match TRBD1. CDR1 and CDR2 (germline): SGHVS, FQNEAQ. After removal of 4 bases from V and 2 bases from J, the junction contained 10 bases not matched to a gene. The length of the CDR3 is 16 residues. The CDR3 DNA is TGTGCCAGCAGCTCGAACCACAGGGGAACACAAGAGACCCAGTACTTC. As protein: CASSSNHRGTQETQYF. Filled out from reference TRBV7-8 and TRBJ2-5, the complete variable domain reads GAGVSQSPRYKVAKRGQDVALRCDPISGHVSLFWYQQALGQGPEFLTYFQNEAQLDKSGLPSDRFFAERPEGSVSTLKIQRTQQEDSAVYLCASSSNHRGTQETQYFGPGTRLLVL.

The chain is built from TRBV6-6 and TRBJ1-1, with TRBD1 identical over 9 bases. The CDR3 covers 14 residues. The trim removed 6 bases at V and 1 base at J, leaving 3 bases unmatched. Germline V gene lookup returns CDR1 MNHNY and CDR2 SVGAGI (reference sequence). CDR3 sequence reads: CASRDRGWNTEAFF. CDR3 DNA sequence: TGTGCCAGCAGGGACAGGGGTTGGAACACTGAAGCTTTCTTT.

The CDR3: CASNYDGGPAEAFF. CDR3 nucleotide sequence: TGTGCCAGCAATTATGACGGGGGGCCCGCTGAAGCTTTCTTT. The V call is TRBV5-8, the J call TRBJ1-1; TRBD1 might be the D (6 bases). CDR3 size: 14 residues. With 6 bases removed from V and 6 bases from J, the gap between germline ends came to 18 bases. Germline V lookup: CDR1 SGHTS, CDR2 YDEGEE.

The chain uses TRBV7-8 and TRBJ2-3; D not certain. CDR1 is SGHVS and CDR2 is FQNEAQ in the germline V gene. The CDR3 has 15 amino acids. Trimming removed 7 bases at V and 1 base at J, with 15 bases between. CDR3 coding DNA: TGTGCCAGCACCCTTAAACGGGTTGGCACAGATACGCAGTATTTT. As protein: CASTLKRVGTDTQYF.

The chain joins TRBV29-1 to TRBJ1-3; D not certain. Trimming shortened V by 4 bases and J by 1 base, and 11 bases separated the two germline ends. The CDR3 consists of 14 residues. Germline V gives CDR1 SQVTM, CDR2 ANQGSEA. Here the CDR3 DNA reads TGCAGCGTTGCTGGGCAGGTGTCTGGAAACACCATATATTTT. This encodes CSVAGQVSGNTIYF. Looking up the rest from reference TRBV29-1 and TRBJ1-3 gives the full variable domain: SAVISQKPSRDICQRGTSLTIQCQVDSQVTMMFWYRQQPGQSLTLIATANQGSEATYESGFVIDKFPISRPNLTFSTLTVSNMSPEDSSIYLCSVAGQVSGNTIYFGEGSWLTVV.

The genes are TRBV7-9 and TRBJ2-3, with a possible D match to TRBD2 (7 bases). Germline loops: CDR1 SEHNR, CDR2 FQNEAQ (reference sequence). V dropped 5 bases and J dropped 0 bases, with 15 bases sitting between them. The CDR3 is made up of 16 amino acids. This CDR3 is CASSPPRGLSTDTQYF. DNA for the CDR3: TGTGCCAGCAGCCCACCGCGGGGGCTTAGCACAGATACGCAGTATTTT.

The chain links TRBV10-3 to TRBJ2-3, with 9 bases fitting TRBD1. The germline V gene encodes CDR1 ENHRY and CDR2 SYGVKD. Germline trimming cut 6 bases from V and 6 bases from J; bases unmatched to any gene: 7. The CDR3 has 14 amino acids. The CDR3 nucleotides read TGTGCCATCAGCAGGGGACAGGGTGACGATACGCAGTATTTT. This codes for CAISRGQGDDTQYF.